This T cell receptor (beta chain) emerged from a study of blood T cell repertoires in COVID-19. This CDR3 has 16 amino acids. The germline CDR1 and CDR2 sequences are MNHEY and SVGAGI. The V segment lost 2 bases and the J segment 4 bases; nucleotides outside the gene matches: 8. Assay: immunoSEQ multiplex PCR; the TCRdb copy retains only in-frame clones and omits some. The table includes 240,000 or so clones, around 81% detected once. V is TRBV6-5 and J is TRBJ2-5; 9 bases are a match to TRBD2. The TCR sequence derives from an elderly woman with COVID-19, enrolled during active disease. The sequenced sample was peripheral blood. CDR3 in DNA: TGTGCCAGCAGTTACCTTATAGCGGGGGCACTAGAGACCCAGTACTTC. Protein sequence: CASSYLIAGALETQYF.